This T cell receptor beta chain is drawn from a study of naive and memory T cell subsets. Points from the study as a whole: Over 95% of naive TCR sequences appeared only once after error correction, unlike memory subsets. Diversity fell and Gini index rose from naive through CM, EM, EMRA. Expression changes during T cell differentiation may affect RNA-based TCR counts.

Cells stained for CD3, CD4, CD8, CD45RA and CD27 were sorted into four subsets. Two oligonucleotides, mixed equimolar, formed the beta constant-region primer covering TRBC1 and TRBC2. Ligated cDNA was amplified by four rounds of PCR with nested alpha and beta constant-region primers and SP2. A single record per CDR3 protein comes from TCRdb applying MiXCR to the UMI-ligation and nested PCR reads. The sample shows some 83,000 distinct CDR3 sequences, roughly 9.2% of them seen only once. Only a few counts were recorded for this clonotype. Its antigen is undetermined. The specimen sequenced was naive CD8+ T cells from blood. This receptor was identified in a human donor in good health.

Here the CDR3 reads CAYRSKRFYNEQFF. The CDR3 DNA reads TGTGCCTACAGGTCAAAGCGGTTCTACAATGAGCAGTTCTTC. This sequence joins TRBV7-6 and TRBJ2-1; D possibly matches TRBD1 or TRBD2 (5 bases each). In germline, CDR1 is SGHVS, CDR2 FNYEAQ. V was cut by 11 bases and J by 3 bases, with 17 bases left in between. The CDR3 is 14 residues long.